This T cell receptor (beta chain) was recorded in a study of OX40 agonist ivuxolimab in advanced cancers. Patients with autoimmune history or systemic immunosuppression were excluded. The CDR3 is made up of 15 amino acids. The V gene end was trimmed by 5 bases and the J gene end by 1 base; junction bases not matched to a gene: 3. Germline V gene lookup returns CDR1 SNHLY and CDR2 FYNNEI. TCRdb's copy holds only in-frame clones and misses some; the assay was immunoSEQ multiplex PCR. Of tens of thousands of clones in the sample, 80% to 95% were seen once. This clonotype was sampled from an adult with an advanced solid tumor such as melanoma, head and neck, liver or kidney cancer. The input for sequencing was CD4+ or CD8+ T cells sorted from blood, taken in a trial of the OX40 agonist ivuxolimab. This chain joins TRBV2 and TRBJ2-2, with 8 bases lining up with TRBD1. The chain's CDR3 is CASSKQGGNTGELFF. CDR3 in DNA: TGTGCCAGCAGTAAACAGGGGGGGAACACCGGGGAGCTGTTTTTT.